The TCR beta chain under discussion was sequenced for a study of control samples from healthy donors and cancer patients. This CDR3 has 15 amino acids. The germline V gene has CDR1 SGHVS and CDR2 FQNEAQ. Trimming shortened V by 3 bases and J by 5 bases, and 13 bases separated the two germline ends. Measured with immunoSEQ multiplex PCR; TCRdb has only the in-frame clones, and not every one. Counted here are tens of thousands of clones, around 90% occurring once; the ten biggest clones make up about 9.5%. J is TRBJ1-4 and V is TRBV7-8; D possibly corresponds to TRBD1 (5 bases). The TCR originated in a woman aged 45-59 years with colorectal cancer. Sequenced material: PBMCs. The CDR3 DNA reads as TGTGCCAGCAGCTTGAGTCAGGGCATCAATGAAAAACTGTTTTTT. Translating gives CASSLSQGINEKLFF.